Described below is a single T cell receptor (beta chain) sequence and its context. Germline V gene data show CDR1 as SGHNT and CDR2 as YENEEA. The length of the CDR3 is 13 residues. V dropped 8 bases and J dropped 0 bases, with 9 bases sitting between them. Using immunoSEQ multiplex PCR, the repertoire was profiled, and TCRdb retains in-frame clones only, with some absent. The data hold 50,000 to 65,000 clones, with 85% to 95% observed a single time. This sample is drawn from a study of cytomegalovirus exposure and HLA in healthy donors. This chain joins TRBV11-3 and TRBJ2-3; D is unresolved. The sequenced sample consisted of PBMCs. This sequence was found in a woman under 30 in good health and CMV-seropositive. CDR3 DNA: TGTGCCAGCCGAGGAGCCAGCACAGATACGCAGTATTTT. Translated, it gives CASRGASTDTQYF. Variable domain in full (rest from reference TRBV11-3 and TRBJ2-3): EAGVVQSPRYKIIEKKQPVAFWCNPISGHNTLYWYLQNLGQGPELLIRYENEEAVDDSQLPKDRFSAERLKGVDSTLKIQPAELGDSAVYLCASRGASTDTQYFGPGTRLTVL.